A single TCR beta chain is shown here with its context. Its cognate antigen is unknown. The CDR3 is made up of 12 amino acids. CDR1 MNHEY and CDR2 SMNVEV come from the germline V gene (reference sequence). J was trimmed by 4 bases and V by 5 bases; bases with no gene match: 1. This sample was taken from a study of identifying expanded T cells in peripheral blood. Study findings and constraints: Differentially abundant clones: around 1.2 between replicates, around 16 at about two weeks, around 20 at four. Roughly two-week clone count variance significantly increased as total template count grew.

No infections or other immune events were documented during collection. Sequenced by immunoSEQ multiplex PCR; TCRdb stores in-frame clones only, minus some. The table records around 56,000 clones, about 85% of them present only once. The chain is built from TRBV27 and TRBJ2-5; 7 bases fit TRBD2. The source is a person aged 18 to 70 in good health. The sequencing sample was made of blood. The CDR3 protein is CASSPSGETQYF. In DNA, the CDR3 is TGTGCCAGCAGTCCTAGCGGAGAGACCCAGTACTTC.